The 19 T cell receptor beta chains below were found in one sample sequenced in a study of CD8+ T cells in alopecia areata. After isolation, RNA underwent reverse transcription to generate cDNA as the sequencing template. Produced via immunoSEQ multiplex PCR; TCRdb's table is partial and in-frame only. The profile shows 120,000 to 150,000 clones, roughly 44% of them singletons. Material for sequencing was CD4+ T cells sorted from blood. The receptors were sampled from a human donor with alopecia areata.

The chain recombines TRBV2 with TRBJ2-1, with D hard to call. CDR1 is SNHLY and CDR2 is FYNNEI in the germline V gene. Trimming took 2 bases from V and 11 from J, leaving 10 bases between them. This CDR3 has 12 amino acids. CDR3 residues: CASSETAQQQFF. DNA for the CDR3: TGTGCCAGCAGTGAAACCGCTCAACAGCAGTTCTTC.

This chain uses TRBV27 with TRBJ2-5; 8 bases match TRBD1. The length of the CDR3 is 15 residues. CDR1 and CDR2 (germline): MNHEY, SMNVEV (reference sequence). Trimming cost V 6 bases and J 5 bases; bases outside gene matches: 11. CDR3: CASRPQARGLETQYF. Written as DNA, the CDR3 is TGTGCCAGCAGACCTCAGGCCAGGGGGCTGGAGACCCAGTACTTC.

This clone came up a few times. V gene TRBV5-1 combines with J gene TRBJ2-5; TRBD1 might be the D (6 bases). Trimming removed 2 bases from V and 4 bases from J, with 9 bases in between. Germline CDR1 SGHRS, CDR2 YFSETQ. The length of the CDR3 is 13 residues. The CDR3 loop reads CASSFHRAETQYF. The CDR3 DNA reads TGCGCCAGCAGCTTTCACAGGGCAGAGACCCAGTACTTC. The whole variable domain, filled in from reference TRBV5-1 and TRBJ2-5, reads KAGVTQTPRYLIKTRGQQVTLSCSPISGHRSVSWYQQTPGQGLQFLFEYFSETQRNKGNFPGRFSGRQFSNSRSEMNVSTLELGDSALYLCASSFHRAETQYFGPGTRLLVL.

The rearrangement links TRBV19 to TRBJ1-5, with 7 bases that match TRBD1. Germline V gene data show CDR1 as LNHDA and CDR2 as SQIVND (reference sequence). The CDR3 runs to 13 residues. With V trimmed by 8 bases and J by 3 bases, 4 bases remained unmatched. CDR3 DNA: TGTGCCAGTCATGACAGGGACAATCAGCCCCAGCATTTT. Translating it yields CASHDRDNQPQHF.

This clone was recorded a few times. Other nucleotide sequences in the sample specify the same CDR3. The chain links TRBV5-1 to TRBJ2-2, with 9 nucleotides matching TRBD1. The CDR3 extends over 15 amino acids. Trimming cost V 4 bases and J 6 bases; bases outside gene matches: 7. Germline assignment: CDR1 SGHRS and CDR2 YFSETQ. CDR3 nucleotide sequence: TGCGCCAGCAGCCTTGGGACAGGGAGTCCCGGGGAGCTGTTTTTT. It specifies CASSLGTGSPGELFF.

In its sample, this clone was seen a few times. The rearrangement links TRBV2 to TRBJ2-7; TRBD1 matches at 8 bases. V lost 6 bases and J lost 7; bases outside the gene matches: 8. This CDR3 is built from 13 residues. The germline V gene encodes CDR1 SNHLY and CDR2 FYNNEI. The CDR3 region is CASSRDRWGEQYF. DNA of the CDR3: TGTGCCAGCAGCAGGGACAGGTGGGGGGAGCAGTACTTC.

This clone was detected a few times. The chain joins TRBV6-1 to TRBJ2-3; TRBD1 aligns across 8 bases. From germline, CDR1 is MNHNS and CDR2 SASEGT. This CDR3 contains 15 residues. The junction had 6 bases not matched to a gene; V was cut back by 1 base and J by 6 bases. The CDR3 here is CASSEGTGKTDTQYF. For the CDR3, the DNA is TGTGCCAGCAGTGAAGGGACAGGGAAGACGGATACGCAGTATTTT.

V and J are TRBV29-1 and TRBJ2-7; D gene uncertain. With 3 bases removed from V and 0 bases from J, the gap between germline ends came to 15 bases. The germline V gene encodes CDR1 SQVTM and CDR2 ANQGSEA. The CDR3 loop spans 15 amino acids. The CDR3 DNA follows: TGCAGCGTTGACGCTTGGCGGAGCAACTCCTACGAGCAGTACTTC. Protein: CSVDAWRSNSYEQYF.

The rearrangement uses TRBV18 and TRBJ1-2; 7 bases map to TRBD1. This CDR3 contains 16 residues. The germline CDR1 and CDR2 sequences are KGHSH and LQKENI. V lost 3 bases to trimming and J lost 4 bases; unmatched junction nucleotides: 11. DNA for the CDR3: TGTGCCAGCTCACCCCCCACAGGGGTTCAAGGCTATGGCTACACCTTC. Translated: CASSPPTGVQGYGYTF.

J is TRBJ2-7 and V is TRBV9; D is ambiguous. In germline, CDR1 is SGDLS, CDR2 YYNGEE. V was shortened by 0 bases and J by 0 bases, with 10 bases between the two germline ends. CDR3 size: 15 residues. Here the CDR3 DNA reads TGTGCCAGCAGCGTAGGTGCCTACCCCTCCTACGAGCAGTACTTC. Its protein product is CASSVGAYPSYEQYF.

This clone has only a few counts. The genes are TRBV29-1 and TRBJ2-5; D possibly corresponds to TRBD1 (6 bases). The CDR3 length is 12 residues. Germline V gives CDR1 SQVTM, CDR2 ANQGSEA. The V gene lost 7 bases and the J gene lost 4 bases, with 13 bases spanning the gap. DNA for the CDR3: TGCAGCGGCCGGGACACCCGAGAGACCCAGTACTTC. It encodes CSGRDTRETQYF.

The rearrangement links TRBV19 to TRBJ2-6; TRBD2 agrees at 8 bases. This CDR3 is built from 21 residues. CDR1 is LNHDA and CDR2 is SQIVND in the germline V gene (reference sequence). V trimming: 5 bases; J trimming: 0 bases; junction bases outside the gene matches: 18. The CDR3 sequence: CASSFEHIYPLAASGANVLTF. The CDR3 nucleotides are TGTGCCAGTAGTTTCGAGCATATCTACCCACTAGCGGCCTCTGGGGCCAACGTCCTGACTTTC.

This clone appeared a few times. The chain couples TRBV28 to TRBJ2-3; 7 bases align to TRBD1. The V and J ends lost 6 bases and 4 bases, in that order; junction bases with no gene match: 4. Germline CDR1 and CDR2: MDHEN and SYDVKM. The CDR3 has 13 amino acids. CDR3 in DNA: TGTGCCAGCAGACAAGGGGGCTCAGATACGCAGTATTTT. Protein product: CASRQGGSDTQYF.

This chain uses TRBV30 with TRBJ2-2; D remains ambiguous. V was clipped by 4 bases and J by 2 bases, with 5 bases between them. Per germline, CDR1 GTSNPN and CDR2 SVGIG (reference sequence). This CDR3 region has 12 residues. The CDR3 DNA reads as TGTGCCTGGATGGGTAACACCGGGGAGCTGTTTTTT. Translation: CAWMGNTGELFF.

The chain couples TRBV19 to TRBJ1-3; unclear D gene. Germline CDR1 LNHDA, CDR2 SQIVND (reference sequence). CDR3 length equals 11 residues. Trimming removed 7 bases at V and 11 bases at J, with 12 bases between. Written as DNA, the CDR3 is TGTGCCAGTACCGAAGGCCGCGCCATATATTTT. Its protein is CASTEGRAIYF.

CDR3 protein: CSARSEAYQYF. The CDR3 region has the DNA TGCAGTGCTAGAAGCGAAGCTTACCAGTACTTC. The J gene is TRBJ2-7, the V gene TRBV20-1; D is ambiguous. Trimming left V 2 bases short and J 10 bases short, with 12 bases between. This CDR3 has 11 residues. Germline-derived CDR1 and CDR2 are DFQATT and SNEGSKA (reference sequence).

In this sample, this clone turned up once. The CDR3 sequence is CASKSGGGQTQYF. For the CDR3, the DNA is TGTGCCAGCAAATCGGGAGGGGGACAGACCCAGTACTTC. The chain has TRBV6-6 and TRBJ2-5, with 8 positions matching TRBD2. This CDR3 has 13 residues. Germline CDR1 is MNHNY and CDR2 is SVGAGI (reference sequence). Trimming took 7 bases from V and 6 from J; bases not matched to a gene: 7.

This clone was seen more than once but under ten times. This rearrangement joins TRBV27 to TRBJ1-1, with 7 bases matching TRBD1. The germline V gene has CDR1 MNHEY and CDR2 SMNVEV (reference sequence). The CDR3 is 14 amino acids. The ends lost 2 bases at V and 4 bases at J; junction bases unmatched: 4. This CDR3 reads CASSLQGVSTEAFF. In DNA, the CDR3 is TGTGCCAGCAGTTTACAGGGGGTCAGCACTGAAGCTTTCTTT.

A note on this clone: A junction end diverges from the germline sequence, so it may reflect a read error. The V call is TRBV15, the J call TRBJ2-1, with 7 bases that match TRBD1. This CDR3 contains 13 residues. Per the germline V gene, CDR1 is LNHNV and CDR2 is YYDKDF (reference sequence). The CDR3 is CATSRDYETGSLF. In nucleotides, the CDR3 is TGTGCCACCAGCAGAGATTATGAGACAGGGTCGCTCTTC.